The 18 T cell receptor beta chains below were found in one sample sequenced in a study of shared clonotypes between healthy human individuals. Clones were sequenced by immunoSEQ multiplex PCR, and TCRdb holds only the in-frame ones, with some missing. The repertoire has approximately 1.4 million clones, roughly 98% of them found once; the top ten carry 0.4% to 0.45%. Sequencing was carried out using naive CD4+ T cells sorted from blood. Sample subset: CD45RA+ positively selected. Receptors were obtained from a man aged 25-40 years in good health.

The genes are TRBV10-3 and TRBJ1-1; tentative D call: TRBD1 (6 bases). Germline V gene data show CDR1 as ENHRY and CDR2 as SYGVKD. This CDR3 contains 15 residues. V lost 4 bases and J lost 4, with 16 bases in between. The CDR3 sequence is CAISGEEQGGTEAFF. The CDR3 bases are TGTGCCATCAGTGGAGAGGAACAGGGTGGCACTGAAGCTTTCTTT.

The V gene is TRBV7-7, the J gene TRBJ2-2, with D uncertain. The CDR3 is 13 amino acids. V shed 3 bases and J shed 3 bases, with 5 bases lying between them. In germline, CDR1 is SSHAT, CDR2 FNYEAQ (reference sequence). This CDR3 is CASSLVYTGELFF. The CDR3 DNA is TGTGCCAGCAGCTTGGTATACACCGGGGAGCTGTTTTTT.

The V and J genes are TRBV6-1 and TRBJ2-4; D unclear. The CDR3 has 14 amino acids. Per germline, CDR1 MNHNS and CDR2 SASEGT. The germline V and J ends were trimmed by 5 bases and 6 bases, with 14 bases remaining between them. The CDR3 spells CASSSRIQPNIQYF. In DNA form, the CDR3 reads TGTGCCAGCAGTTCTCGGATACAACCAAACATTCAGTACTTC.

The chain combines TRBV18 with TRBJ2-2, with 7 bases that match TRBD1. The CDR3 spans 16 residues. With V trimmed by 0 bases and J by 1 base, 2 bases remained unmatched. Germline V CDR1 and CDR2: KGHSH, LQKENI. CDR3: CASSPPTGLNTGELFF. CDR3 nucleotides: TGTGCCAGCTCACCACCGACAGGGTTGAACACCGGGGAGCTGTTTTTT. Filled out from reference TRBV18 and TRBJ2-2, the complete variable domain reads NAGVMQNPRHLVRRRGQEARLRCSPMKGHSHVYWYRQLPEEGLKFMVYLQKENIIDESGMPKERFSAEFPKEGPSILRIQQVVRGDSAAYFCASSPPTGLNTGELFFGEGSRLTVL.

The CDR3 sequence: CAWSALRKSGNTIYF. DNA of the CDR3: TGTGCCTGGAGCGCTCTCCGTAAGTCGGGAAACACCATATATTTT. V usage is TRBV30 and J usage is TRBJ1-3, with unresolved D. This CDR3 contains 15 residues. CDR1 is GTSNPN and CDR2 is SVGIG in the germline V gene (reference sequence). Trimming took 3 bases from V and 4 from J, leaving 16 bases between them.

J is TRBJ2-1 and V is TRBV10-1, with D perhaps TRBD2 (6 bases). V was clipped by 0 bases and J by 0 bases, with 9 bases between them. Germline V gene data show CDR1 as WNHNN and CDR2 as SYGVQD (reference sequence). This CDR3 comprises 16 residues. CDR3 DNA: TGCGCCAGCAGTGAGTCTGTGGGAGGCTCCTACAATGAGCAGTTCTTC. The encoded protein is CASSESVGGSYNEQFF.

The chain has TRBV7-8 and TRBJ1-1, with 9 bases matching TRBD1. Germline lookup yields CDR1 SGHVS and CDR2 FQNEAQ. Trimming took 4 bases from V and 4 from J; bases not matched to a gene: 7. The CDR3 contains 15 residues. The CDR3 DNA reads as TGTGCCAGCAGCTCACAGGGGGCGAAGAGCACTGAAGCTTTCTTT. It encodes CASSSQGAKSTEAFF.

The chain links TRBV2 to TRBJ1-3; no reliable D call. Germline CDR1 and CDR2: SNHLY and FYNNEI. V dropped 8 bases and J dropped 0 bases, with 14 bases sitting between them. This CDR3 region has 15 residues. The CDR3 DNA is TGTGCCAGCTGTCGGGATAGCTTCTCTGGAAACACCATATATTTT. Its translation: CASCRDSFSGNTIYF.

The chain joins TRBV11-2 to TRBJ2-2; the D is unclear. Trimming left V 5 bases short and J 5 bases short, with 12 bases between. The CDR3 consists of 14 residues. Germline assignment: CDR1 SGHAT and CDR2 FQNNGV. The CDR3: CASSPNPWTGELFF. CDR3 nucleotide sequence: TGTGCCAGCAGCCCTAACCCCTGGACCGGGGAGCTGTTTTTT.

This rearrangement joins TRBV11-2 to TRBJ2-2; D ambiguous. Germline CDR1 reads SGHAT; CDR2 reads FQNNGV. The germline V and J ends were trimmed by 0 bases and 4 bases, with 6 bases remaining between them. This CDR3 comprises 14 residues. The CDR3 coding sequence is TGTGCCAGCAGCTTAGATCGAAGCACCGGGGAGCTGTTTTTT. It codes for CASSLDRSTGELFF.

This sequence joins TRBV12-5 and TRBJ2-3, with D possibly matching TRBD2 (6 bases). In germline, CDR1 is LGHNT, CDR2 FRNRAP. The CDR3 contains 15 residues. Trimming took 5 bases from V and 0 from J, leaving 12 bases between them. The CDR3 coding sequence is TGTGCTAGTGGTGTGGGAGGCACAAGCACAGATACGCAGTATTTT. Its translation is CASGVGGTSTDTQYF.

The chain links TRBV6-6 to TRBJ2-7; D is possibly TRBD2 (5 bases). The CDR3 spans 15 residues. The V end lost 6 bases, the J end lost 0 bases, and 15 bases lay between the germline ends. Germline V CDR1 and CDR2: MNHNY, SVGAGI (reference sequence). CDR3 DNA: TGTGCCAGCAGCCCCTCCCGTGGGAGCTCCTACGAGCAGTACTTC. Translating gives CASSPSRGSSYEQYF.

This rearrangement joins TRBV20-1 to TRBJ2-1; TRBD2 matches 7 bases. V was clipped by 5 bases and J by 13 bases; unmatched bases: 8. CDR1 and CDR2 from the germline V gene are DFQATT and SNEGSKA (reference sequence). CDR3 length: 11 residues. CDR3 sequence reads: CSAHSGASQFF. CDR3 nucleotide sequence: TGCAGTGCTCACAGCGGGGCGTCACAGTTCTTC.

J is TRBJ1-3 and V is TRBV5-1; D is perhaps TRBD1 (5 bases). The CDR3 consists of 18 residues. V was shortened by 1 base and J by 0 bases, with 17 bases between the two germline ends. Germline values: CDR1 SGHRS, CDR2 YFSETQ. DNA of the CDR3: TGCGCCAGCAGCTTGAAACCAAATTCACAGGTCTCTGGAAACACCATATATTTT. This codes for CASSLKPNSQVSGNTIYF.

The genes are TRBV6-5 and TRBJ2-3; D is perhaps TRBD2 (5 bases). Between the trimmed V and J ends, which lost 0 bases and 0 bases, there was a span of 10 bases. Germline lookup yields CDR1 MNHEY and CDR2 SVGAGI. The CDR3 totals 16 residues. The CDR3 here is CASSYSLDPSTDTQYF. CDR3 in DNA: TGTGCCAGCAGTTACTCACTAGATCCTAGCACAGATACGCAGTATTTT.

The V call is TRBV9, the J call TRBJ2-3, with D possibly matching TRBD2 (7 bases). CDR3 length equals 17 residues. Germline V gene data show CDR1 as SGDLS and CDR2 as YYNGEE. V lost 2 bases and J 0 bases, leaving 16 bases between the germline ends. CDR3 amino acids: CASSVAWGRESTDTQYF. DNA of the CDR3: TGTGCCAGCAGCGTGGCGTGGGGGCGGGAGAGCACAGATACGCAGTATTTT.

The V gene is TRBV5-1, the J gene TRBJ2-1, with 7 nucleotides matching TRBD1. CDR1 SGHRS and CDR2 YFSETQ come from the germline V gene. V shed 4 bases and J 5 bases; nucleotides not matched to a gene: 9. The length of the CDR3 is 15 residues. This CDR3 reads CASSNDRVANNEQFF. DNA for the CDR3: TGCGCCAGCAGCAACGACAGGGTGGCGAACAATGAGCAGTTCTTC.

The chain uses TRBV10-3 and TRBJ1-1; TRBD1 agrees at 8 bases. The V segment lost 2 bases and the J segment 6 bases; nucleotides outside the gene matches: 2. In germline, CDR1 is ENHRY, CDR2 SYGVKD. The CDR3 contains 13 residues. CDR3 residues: CAISETTGAEAFF. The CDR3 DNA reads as TGTGCCATCAGTGAGACGACAGGGGCTGAAGCTTTCTTT.